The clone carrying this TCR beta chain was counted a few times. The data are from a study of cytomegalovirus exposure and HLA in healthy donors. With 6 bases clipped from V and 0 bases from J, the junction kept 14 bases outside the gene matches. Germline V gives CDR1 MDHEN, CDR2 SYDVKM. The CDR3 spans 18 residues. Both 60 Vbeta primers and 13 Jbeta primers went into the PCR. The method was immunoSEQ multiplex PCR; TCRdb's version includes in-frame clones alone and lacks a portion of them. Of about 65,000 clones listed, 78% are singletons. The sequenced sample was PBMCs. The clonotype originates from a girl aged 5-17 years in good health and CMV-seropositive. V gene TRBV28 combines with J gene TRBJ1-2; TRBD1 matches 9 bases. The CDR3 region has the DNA TGTGCCAGCAGCACTATCCGGGACAGGGATATAGCTAACTATGGCTACACCTTC. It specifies CASSTIRDRDIANYGYTF.